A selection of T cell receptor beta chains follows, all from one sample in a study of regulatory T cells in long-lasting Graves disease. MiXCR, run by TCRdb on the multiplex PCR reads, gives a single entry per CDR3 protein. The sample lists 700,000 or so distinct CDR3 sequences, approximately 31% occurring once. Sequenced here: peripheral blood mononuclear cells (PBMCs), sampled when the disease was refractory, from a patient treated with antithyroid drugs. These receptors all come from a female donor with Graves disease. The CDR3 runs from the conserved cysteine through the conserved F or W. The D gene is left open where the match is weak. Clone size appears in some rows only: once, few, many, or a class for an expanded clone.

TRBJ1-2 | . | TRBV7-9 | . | CASSDKTINYGYTF | TGTGCCAGCAGCGACAAGACTATTAACTATGGCTACACCTTC
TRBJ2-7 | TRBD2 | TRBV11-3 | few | CASSMSGTSGSGEQYF | TGTGCCAGCAGCATGAGTGGGACTAGCGGGAGTGGCGAGCAGTACTTC
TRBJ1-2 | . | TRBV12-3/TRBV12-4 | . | CASSQEMSYGYTF | TGTGCCAGCAGCCAAGAAATGAGTTATGGCTACACCTTC
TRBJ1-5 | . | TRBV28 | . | CASSRGRKSNQPQHF | TGCGCCAGCAGTCGCGGCAGAAAAAGCAATCAGCCCCAGCATTTT
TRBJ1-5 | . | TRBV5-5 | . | CASSQLYSNQPQHF | TGTGCCAGCAGCCAGTTATATAGCAATCAGCCCCAGCATTTT
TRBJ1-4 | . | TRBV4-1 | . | CASSQDGIKLFF | TGCGCCAGCAGCCAAGATGGAATCAAACTGTTTTTT
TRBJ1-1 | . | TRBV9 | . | CASSQRTVTEAFF | TGTGCCAGCAGCCAGCGGACGGTTACTGAAGCTTTCTTT
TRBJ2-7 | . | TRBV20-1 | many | CSALGIDATSGQYF | TGCAGTGCCCTGGGGATTGACGCTACGAGTGGACAGTACTTC
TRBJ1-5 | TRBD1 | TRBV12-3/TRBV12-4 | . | CASSFPGTGGAVQPQHF | TGTGCCAGCAGTTTCCCCGGGACAGGGGGCGCGGTTCAGCCCCAGCATTTT
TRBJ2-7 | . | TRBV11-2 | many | CASSRDRSSSYEQYF | TGTGCCAGCAGCCGTGACAGGTCTAGCTCCTACGAGCAGTACTTC
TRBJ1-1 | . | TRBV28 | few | CASSPSVRFTEAFF | TGTGCCAGCAGTCCCAGCGTACGGTTCACTGAAGCTTTCTTT
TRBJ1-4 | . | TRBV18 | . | CASSEGGPGEKLFF | TGTGCCAGCTCAGAGGGTGGCCCCGGAGAAAAACTGTTTTTT
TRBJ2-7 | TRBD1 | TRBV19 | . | CASSEGQASYEQYF | TGTGCCAGTAGTGAGGGACAGGCCTCCTACGAGCAGTACTTC
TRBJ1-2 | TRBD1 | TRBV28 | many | CASSSPQGNGYTF | TGTGCCAGCAGTTCCCCACAGGGGAATGGCTACACCTTC
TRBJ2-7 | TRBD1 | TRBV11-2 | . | CASRKVFWDRDHSYEQYF | TGTGCCAGCAGAAAAGTGTTTTGGGACAGGGACCACTCCTACGAGCAGTACTTC
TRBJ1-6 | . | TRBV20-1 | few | CSARGTDSPLHF | TGCAGTGCTAGAGGAACGGATTCACCCCTCCACTTT
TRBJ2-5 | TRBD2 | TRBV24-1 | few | CATSDPGLAGEETQYF | TGTGCCACCAGTGATCCCGGACTAGCGGGAGAAGAGACCCAGTACTTC
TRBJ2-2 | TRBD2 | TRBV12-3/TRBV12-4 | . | CASSIGLAATGELFF | TGTGCCAGCAGTATAGGACTAGCGGCCACCGGGGAGCTGTTTTTT
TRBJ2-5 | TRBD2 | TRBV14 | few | CASSEIKTSPQETQYF | TGTGCCAGCAGCGAGATAAAGACTAGCCCTCAAGAGACCCAGTACTTC
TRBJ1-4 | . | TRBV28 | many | CASSRGGVATNEKLFF | TGTGCCAGCAGCCGTGGGGGGGTTGCAACTAATGAAAAACTGTTTTTT
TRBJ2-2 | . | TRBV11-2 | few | CASSLLRTITGELFF | TGTGCCAGCAGCTTACTAAGAACAATCACCGGGGAGCTGTTTTTT
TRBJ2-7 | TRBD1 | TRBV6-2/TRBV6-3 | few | CASSYPRDRVYEQYF | TGTGCCAGCAGTTACCCCCGGGACAGGGTCTACGAGCAGTACTTC
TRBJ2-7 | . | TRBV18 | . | CASSALEYEQYF | TGTGCCAGCTCGGCCCTAGAGTACGAGCAGTACTTC
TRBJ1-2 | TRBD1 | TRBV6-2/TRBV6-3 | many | CATLQGVEGYTF | TGTGCCACCTTGCAGGGGGTGGAAGGCTACACCTTC
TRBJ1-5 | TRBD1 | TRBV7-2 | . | CASSLEGTDGNQPQHF | TGTGCCAGCAGCTTAGAAGGGACAGACGGCAATCAGCCCCAGCATTTT
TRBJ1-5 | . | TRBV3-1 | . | CASSFGRGSNQPQHF | TGTGCCAGCAGTTTCGGCAGGGGCAGCAATCAGCCCCAGCATTTT
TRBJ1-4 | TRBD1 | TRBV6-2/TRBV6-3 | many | CASSNSQGLSKLFF | TGTGCCAGCTCTAACTCACAGGGGTTAAGCAAACTGTTTTTT
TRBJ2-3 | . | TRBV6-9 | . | CASSYSPPVDTQYF | TGTGCCAGCAGTTACTCTCCACCGGTCGATACGCAGTATTTT
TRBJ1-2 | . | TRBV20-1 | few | CSASPSQGYTF | TGCAGTGCTAGCCCTTCTCAAGGCTACACCTTC
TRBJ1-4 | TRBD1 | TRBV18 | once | CASSPLAGGDGSTNEKLFF | TGTGCCAGCTCACCACTCGCAGGGGGCGATGGATCAACTAATGAAAAACTGTTTTTT
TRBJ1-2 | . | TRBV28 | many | CASSISDSNYDYTF | TGTGCCAGCAGCATATCCGACAGTAACTATGACTACACCTTC
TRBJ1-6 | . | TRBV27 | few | CASSFRDGNSPLHF | TGTGCCAGCAGTTTTAGGGATGGTAATTCACCCCTCCACTTT
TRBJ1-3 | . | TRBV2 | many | CASSDRSSGNTIYF | TGTGCCAGCAGTGACAGGAGCTCTGGAAACACCATATATTTT
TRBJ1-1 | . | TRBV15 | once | CATSRPDRLEAFF | TGTGCCACCAGCAGACCGGACCGGCTTGAAGCTTTCTTT
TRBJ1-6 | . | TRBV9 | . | CASSVSTAYNSPLHF | TGTGCCAGCAGCGTGTCGACAGCCTATAATTCACCCCTCCACTTT
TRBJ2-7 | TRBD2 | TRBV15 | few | CATSRKASGEQYF | TGTGCCACCAGCAGAAAAGCTAGCGGGGAGCAGTACTTC
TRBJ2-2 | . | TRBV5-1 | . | CASSLNTNTGELFF | TGCGCCAGCAGCTTGAACACGAACACCGGGGAGCTGTTTTTT
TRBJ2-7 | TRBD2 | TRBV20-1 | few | CSARVAGVSYEQYF | TGCAGTGCCCGGGTCGCGGGAGTCTCCTACGAGCAGTACTTC
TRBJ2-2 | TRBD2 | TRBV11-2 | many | CASSPRLAGGPSGTGELFF | TGTGCCAGCAGCCCAAGACTAGCGGGAGGGCCCTCGGGCACCGGGGAGCTGTTTTTT
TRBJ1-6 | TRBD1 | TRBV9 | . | CASSYRDRDNSPLHF | TGTGCCAGCAGCTACCGGGACAGGGACAATTCACCCCTCCACTTT
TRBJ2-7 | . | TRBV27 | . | CASSLGIFSYEQYF | TGTGCCAGCAGTTTGGGGATTTTCTCCTACGAGCAGTACTTC
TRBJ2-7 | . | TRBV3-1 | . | CASSPDLPADDDYEQYF | TGTGCCAGCAGCCCGGATCTCCCGGCGGACGACGACTACGAGCAGTACTTC
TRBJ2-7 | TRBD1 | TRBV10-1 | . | CASSGGQGGVEQHF | TGCGCCAGCAGTGGGGGACAGGGAGGTGTTGAACAGCACTTC
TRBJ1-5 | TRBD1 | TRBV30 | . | CAWNTGQDNQPQHF | TGTGCCTGGAATACAGGACAGGACAATCAGCCCCAGCATTTT